This T cell receptor (beta chain) derives from a study of control samples from healthy donors and cancer patients. Germline CDR1 reads SGHVS; CDR2 reads FNYEAQ. V was clipped by 4 bases and J by 8 bases, with 18 bases between them. The CDR3 is made up of 15 amino acids. The table came from immunoSEQ multiplex PCR; TCRdb's copy has only in-frame clones and leaves some out. The sample carries about 160,000 clones, roughly 94% recorded once. Sequencing used blood. This clonotype was sampled from a middle-aged woman in good health. The chain combines TRBV7-6 with TRBJ2-1; D is possibly TRBD1 (6 bases). The CDR3 loop reads CASSSPQAQGYEQFF. CDR3 DNA sequence: TGTGCCAGCAGCTCACCTCAAGCGCAGGGGTATGAGCAGTTCTTC.